A single sample gave rise to the 11 T cell receptor beta chains below, sequenced in a study of blood T cell repertoires in COVID-19 (dated by TCRdb to the early 2020s). Receptor libraries were prepared by the immunoSEQ multiplex PCR assay. This immuneACCESS table, as held by TCRdb, lists in-frame sequences with V and J called but not all clones. Of the missing ones, under half trace to an unresolved V gene in checked studies; the others have no known cause. The sample yields about 210,000 clones; more than 75% were counted once. Of the sample, 12% is held by the ten largest clones. Specimen: peripheral blood. The source is a woman aged 40 to 49 with acute or convalescent COVID-19.

The gene calls are TRBV6-6 and TRBJ1-5; a weak D match, TRBD1 (5 bases). The CDR3 loop spans 15 amino acids. The V end lost 5 bases, the J end lost 2 bases, and 13 bases lay between the germline ends. The germline V gene encodes CDR1 MNHNY and CDR2 SVGAGI (reference sequence). CDR3 DNA sequence: TGTGCCAGCAGTACCAGGGATGGAGGCAATCAGCCCCAGCATTTT. It is translated as CASSTRDGGNQPQHF.

V gene TRBV6-1 combines with J gene TRBJ2-2, with 8 bases fitting TRBD2. Germline values: CDR1 MNHNS, CDR2 SASEGT. The CDR3 spans 17 residues. The V segment lost 1 base and the J segment 5 bases; nucleotides outside the gene matches: 9. The CDR3 is CASSEERGGPRTGELFF. CDR3 nucleotides: TGTGCCAGCAGTGAAGAGCGCGGGGGGCCTCGTACCGGGGAGCTGTTTTTT.

The chain combines TRBV30 with TRBJ1-1, with a weak D call TRBD1 (5 bases). The CDR3 totals 14 residues. Germline CDR1 and CDR2: GTSNPN and SVGIG (reference sequence). V lost 0 bases, J lost 4 bases, and 12 bases lay in between. This CDR3 reads CAWSVLKGITEAFF. CDR3 bases: TGTGCCTGGAGTGTCTTAAAGGGGATCACTGAAGCTTTCTTT.

The rearrangement links TRBV10-1 to TRBJ2-1; D is ambiguous. Trimming stripped 2 bases from V and 2 bases from J, with 4 bases between. Looked up from germline, CDR1 is WNHNN and CDR2 is SYGVQD (reference sequence). The CDR3 contains 13 residues. In DNA form, the CDR3 reads TGCGCCAGCAGTGAGACAGCCTACAATGAGCAGTTCTTC. It is translated as CASSETAYNEQFF.

This chain joins TRBV6-1 and TRBJ1-2; 8 bases map to TRBD1. The CDR3 contains 16 residues. The J segment lost 4 bases and the V segment lost 4 bases, leaving 11 bases of the junction unmatched. Germline CDR1 is MNHNS and CDR2 is SASEGT. The CDR3, as DNA: TGTGCCAGCAGTGGTCTCCGGGACAGGCTCCTCTATGGCTACACCTTC. Translating it yields CASSGLRDRLLYGYTF.

This chain links TRBV5-1 with TRBJ2-2; D not certain. Germline loops: CDR1 SGHRS, CDR2 YFSETQ. The ends were cut back, 1 base at V and 0 bases at J, with 4 bases in the middle. This CDR3 has 14 residues. For the CDR3, the DNA is TGCGCCAGCAGCTTGACACCGAACACCGGGGAGCTGTTTTTT. This codes for CASSLTPNTGELFF. The complete variable domain, with remaining parts taken from reference TRBV5-1 and TRBJ2-2, reads KAGVTQTPRYLIKTRGQQVTLSCSPISGHRSVSWYQQTPGQGLQFLFEYFSETQRNKGNFPGRFSGRQFSNSRSEMNVSTLELGDSALYLCASSLTPNTGELFFGEGSRLTVL.

This clone was counted between two and nine times. The gene calls are TRBV3-1 (or the pseudogene TRBV3-2) and TRBJ2-1; D remains unclear. The CDR3 is 14 amino acids. Germline V gene lookup returns CDR1 LGHDT and CDR2 YNNKEL (reference sequence). The V end lost 4 bases, the J end lost 1 base, and 8 bases lay between the germline ends. CDR3: CASSPRGSYNEQFF. The CDR3 DNA sequence: TGTGCCAGCAGCCCCCGAGGATCCTACAATGAGCAGTTCTTC.

In its sample, this clone was seen once. The chain combines TRBV4-1 with TRBJ2-3, with no clear D. This CDR3 contains 12 residues. Germline assignment: CDR1 MGHRA and CDR2 YSYEKL. The ends were cut back, 6 bases at V and 6 bases at J, with 10 bases in the middle. The DNA of the CDR3 is TGCGCCAGCAGGCCCGACGGGGATACGCAGTATTTT. This sequence encodes CASRPDGDTQYF.

The gene calls are TRBV12-5 and TRBJ2-2; possible D gene TRBD2, 6 bases. The CDR3 covers 18 residues. The V gene lost 2 bases and the J gene lost 5 bases, with 21 bases spanning the gap. Germline values: CDR1 LGHNT, CDR2 FRNRAP. The DNA of the CDR3 is TGTGCTAGTGGTTTGCTATCCCCGGCCCCTGGGAGGACCGGGGAGCTGTTTTTT. Amino acids: CASGLLSPAPGRTGELFF.

This clone was seen only once. The chain employs TRBV5-1 and TRBJ2-2; 8 bases map to TRBD2. Unmatched junction bases numbered 5, after V lost 1 base and J lost 3 bases. The CDR3 spans 16 residues. CDR1 and CDR2 from the germline V gene are SGHRS and YFSETQ. CDR3 bases: TGCGCCAGCAGCTTGATTCGCGGGGGGTACACCGGGGAGCTGTTTTTT. It yields the protein CASSLIRGGYTGELFF.

CDR3: CASSYGGSGNTEAFF. DNA for the CDR3: TGTGCCAGCAGCTACGGGGGTTCGGGGAACACTGAAGCTTTCTTT. The chain uses TRBV5-6 and TRBJ1-1; a weak D match, TRBD1 (5 bases). CDR3 length equals 15 residues. V was shortened by 3 bases and J by 1 base, with 13 bases between the two germline ends. CDR1 is SGHDT and CDR2 is YYEEEE in the germline V gene. Full variable domain (missing parts from reference TRBV5-6 and TRBJ1-1): DAGVTQSPTHLIKTRGQQVTLRCSPKSGHDTVSWYQQALGQGPQFIFQYYEEEERQRGNFPDRFSGHQFPNYSSELNVNALLLGDSALYLCASSYGGSGNTEAFFGQGTRLTVV.